A selection of T cell receptor beta chains follows, all from one sample in a study of T cell repertoires in cytomegalovirus infection. Their specific antigens are unknown. TCRdb independently ran MiXCR on the reads; one entry per CDR3 protein. The repertoire holds a few hundred thousand distinct CDR3 sequences, with about 33% as singletons. The source material was cultured PBMCs, sampled from culture after CMV antigen stimulation. The receptor set was obtained from a human donor in good health (CMV status not recorded). Some clones in this sample may be carry-over from other donors' samples. CDR3s include the opening cysteine and the closing phenylalanine or tryptophan. Each record gives: D gene, clone size, J gene, V gene, CDR3 protein, CDR3 DNA. A D gene is named only where the DNA matches it firmly. Not every row has a clone size; where given, it reads once, few, many or a size class.

>TRBD2|few|TRBJ2-5|TRBV12-5
CASGYTGTTQETQYF
TGTGCTAGTGGCTATACCGGGACTACCCAAGAGACCCAGTACTTC
>TRBD1|many|TRBJ1-1|TRBV7-8
CASSRTDRGNTEAFF
TGTGCCAGCAGCCGAACGGACAGGGGAAACACTGAAGCTTTCTTT
>-|-|TRBJ1-1|TRBV5-3
CASSPVPSLWANTEAFF
TGTGCCAGCAGCCCGGTACCGTCCCTATGGGCGAACACTGAAGCTTTCTTT
>-|few|TRBJ2-5|TRBV12-3/TRBV12-4
CASSFLSQETQYF
TGTGCCAGCAGTTTTTTATCGCAAGAGACCCAGTACTTC
>-|few|TRBJ2-1|TRBV9
CASSVEGLGAAANYNEQFF
TGTGCCAGCAGCGTAGAAGGCCTGGGGGCAGCGGCAAACTACAATGAGCAGTTCTTC
>TRBD2|-|TRBJ2-3|TRBV5-1
CASSSGLGLADTDTQYF
TGCGCCAGCAGCTCTGGACTGGGACTAGCGGACACAGATACGCAGTATTTT
>-|few|TRBJ1-2|TRBV7-2
CASSLGPGANYGYTF
TGTGCCAGCAGCTTAGGCCCGGGAGCTAACTATGGCTACACCTTC
>-|-|TRBJ2-7|TRBV5-1
CASSLGVLREQYF
TGCGCCAGCAGCTTGGGAGTTCTGAGGGAGCAGTACTTC
>-|few|TRBJ2-3|TRBV27
CASSLFSAPGPSTDTQYF
TGTGCCAGCAGTTTATTTAGCGCACCCGGGCCCAGCACAGATACGCAGTATTTT
>-|-|TRBJ1-1|TRBV19
CASKSDRTNTEAFF
TGTGCCAGTAAAAGTGACCGGACTAACACTGAAGCTTTCTTT
>TRBD2|many|TRBJ2-1|TRBV12-3/TRBV12-4
CASSDLAGTYNEQFF
TGTGCCAGCAGTGATCTAGCGGGAACCTACAATGAGCAGTTCTTC
>TRBD1|few|TRBJ1-5|TRBV6-5
CASSYTGQGNQPQHF
TGTGCCAGCAGTTACACGGGACAGGGGAATCAGCCCCAGCATTTT
>-|-|TRBJ2-3|TRBV5-1
CASSLEAVGGDTQYF
TGCGCCAGCAGCTTGGAAGCGGTGGGGGGAGATACGCAGTATTTT
>TRBD1|few|TRBJ2-3|TRBV7-2
CASSLGQGVNTQYF
TGTGCCAGCAGCTTAGGACAGGGTGTAAATACGCAGTATTTT
>-|-|TRBJ2-5|TRBV29-1
CSVVGGTAQETQYF
TGCAGCGTTGTTGGGGGGACAGCCCAAGAGACCCAGTACTTC
>-|few|TRBJ1-5|TRBV5-5
CASSLVPAGNQPQHF
TGTGCCAGCAGCTTGGTACCGGCCGGCAATCAGCCCCAGCATTTT
>TRBD2|-|TRBJ2-1|TRBV5-1
CASSGGGTSGGEQFF
TGCGCCAGCAGCGGGGGTGGGACTAGCGGCGGTGAGCAGTTCTTC
>TRBD1|once|TRBJ2-5|TRBV28
CASKLRQGARETQYF
TGTGCCAGCAAGCTTAGACAGGGGGCTCGAGAGACCCAGTACTTC
>-|-|TRBJ1-4|TRBV15
CATSKGGTNEKLFF
TGTGCCACCAGCAAGGGGGGAACTAATGAAAAACTGTTTTTT
>TRBD2|-|TRBJ2-1|TRBV28
CASTITKIGTRLNNEQFF
TGTGCCAGCACTATAACAAAGATCGGGACTAGATTAAACAATGAGCAGTTCTTC
>TRBD1|-|TRBJ1-1|TRBV7-6
CASSGTTGGISNTEAFF
TGTGCCAGCAGCGGGACGACAGGGGGCATATCGAACACTGAAGCTTTCTTT
>TRBD2|once|TRBJ2-3|TRBV24-1
CATSDLRLAGGTDTQYF
TGTGCCACCAGTGATTTGAGGCTAGCGGGAGGAACAGATACGCAGTATTTT
>TRBD1|few|TRBJ1-5|TRBV7-2
CASSPEGQGVSQPQHF
TGTGCCAGCAGCCCTGAGGGACAGGGGGTCAGTCAGCCCCAGCATTTT
>-|-|TRBJ2-2|TRBV10-3
CAISEIAATGELFF
TGTGCCATCAGTGAAATCGCCGCAACCGGGGAGCTGTTTTTT
>TRBD1|-|TRBJ2-3|TRBV29-1
CSVGLWDRGTDTQYF
TGCAGCGTTGGATTATGGGACAGGGGCACAGATACGCAGTATTTT
>TRBD2|few|TRBJ2-7|TRBV19
CASASGPYEQYF
TGTGCCAGTGCTAGCGGGCCCTACGAGCAGTACTTC
>-|-|TRBJ1-5|TRBV2
CASSATGVGNQPQHF
TGTGCCAGCAGCGCTACGGGGGTCGGCAATCAGCCCCAGCATTTT
>-|-|TRBJ2-1|TRBV4-3
CASSQASNSLNEQFF
TGCGCCAGCAGCCAAGCTTCTAATTCACTCAATGAGCAGTTCTTC
>TRBD2|-|TRBJ2-3|TRBV5-1
CASSLALGLAGVPTDTQYF
TGCGCCAGCAGCTTGGCCCTCGGACTAGCGGGAGTACCCACAGATACGCAGTATTTT
>-|few|TRBJ2-5|TRBV30
CAWSLGGGQKTQYF
TGTGCCTGGAGCCTAGGGGGGGGTCAGAAGACCCAGTACTTC
>TRBD2|few|TRBJ2-1|TRBV7-2
CASSLYLSGSSYNEQFF
TGTGCCAGCAGCCTCTACCTTAGCGGGAGCTCCTACAATGAGCAGTTCTTC
>TRBD2|few|TRBJ2-1|TRBV4-1
CASSHPTSGSIEQFF
TGCGCCAGCAGCCATCCTACTAGCGGGAGTATTGAGCAGTTCTTC
>-|-|TRBJ2-7|TRBV5-5
CASRDVMGTMEQYF
TGTGCCAGCAGAGATGTGATGGGGACAATGGAGCAGTACTTC
>-|-|TRBJ1-3|TRBV30
CAWIQSSGNTIYF
TGTGCCTGGATCCAGAGCTCTGGAAACACCATATATTTT
>TRBD2|-|TRBJ2-1|TRBV12-3/TRBV12-4
CASSPPGLAVYNEQFF
TGTGCCAGCAGTCCTCCCGGACTAGCGGTTTACAATGAGCAGTTCTTC
>-|few|TRBJ1-1|TRBV29-1
CSAVSTALNTEAFF
TGCAGCGCCGTGTCGACGGCCTTGAACACTGAAGCTTTCTTT
>-|few|TRBJ2-5|TRBV6-5
CASSYSLGVLETQYF
TGTGCCAGCAGTTACAGCTTGGGCGTCCTGGAGACCCAGTACTTC
>TRBD2|-|TRBJ2-7|TRBV19
CASRSRAGSGSYEQYF
TGTGCCAGTAGATCTCGGGCGGGTAGCGGGAGCTACGAGCAGTACTTC
>-|-|TRBJ2-4|TRBV5-3
CASSLVLGDIQYF
TGTGCCAGCAGCTTGGTTCTTGGAGACATTCAGTACTTC
>-|many|TRBJ1-2|TRBV7-2
CASSLDAGTITNYGYTF
TGTGCCAGCAGCTTAGACGCCGGGACAATAACTAACTATGGCTACACCTTC
>TRBD2|few|TRBJ2-1|TRBV11-2
CASSLVLAGGPGNEQFF
TGTGCCAGCAGCTTAGTGTTAGCGGGAGGGCCGGGAAATGAGCAGTTCTTC
>-|few|TRBJ2-1|TRBV12-3/TRBV12-4
CASSFARRLSYNEQFF
TGTGCCAGCAGTTTCGCACGCCGCCTCTCCTACAATGAGCAGTTCTTC
>-|few|TRBJ2-1|TRBV6-6
CASSYSSPISYNEQFF
TGTGCCAGCAGTTACTCCAGCCCGATATCTTACAATGAGCAGTTCTTC
>TRBD2|once|TRBJ2-4|TRBV23-1
CASSQVLSGGIAKNIQYF
TGCGCCAGCAGTCAAGTGTTATCCGGGGGGATAGCCAAAAACATTCAGTACTTC
>-|-|TRBJ1-2|TRBV7-2
CASSLKLNYGYTF
TGTGCCAGCAGCTTAAAACTAAACTATGGCTACACCTTC
>TRBD1|-|TRBJ2-3|TRBV4-1
CASSHRTGTESDTQYF
TGCGCCAGCAGCCACCGGACAGGAACCGAATCGGATACGCAGTATTTT